This T cell receptor beta chain was retrieved from a study of T cells after posttransplantation cyclophosphamide. This clone has just a few counts. Cyclophosphamide on days +3 and +4 followed busulfan-fludarabine conditioning and a marrow graft. V was pared by 3 bases and J by 2 bases, with 7 bases between. Germline CDR1 reads LGHNA; CDR2 reads YNFKEQ. CDR3 length equals 13 residues. TCRdb's table, derived via immunoSEQ multiplex PCR, lists solely in-frame clones and lacks some. The repertoire holds some 11,000 clones, with about 2.1% as singletons. The input for sequencing was PBMCs, taken after allogeneic stem cell transplant with posttransplant cyclophosphamide. The origin of this receptor is a male patient between 25 and 39 years old who received an allogeneic stem cell transplant from a related donor, was CMV-positive, and had no GVHD. Some of the T cells might come from the graft donor. The chain uses TRBV4-2 and TRBJ2-5, with D perhaps TRBD1 (5 bases). For the CDR3, the DNA is TGTGCCAGCAGCCACCAGGGACAAGAGACCCAGTACTTC. This encodes CASSHQGQETQYF.